The TCR beta chain under discussion was sequenced for a study of cytomegalovirus exposure and HLA in healthy donors. Study background: There were around 100 million unique TCR beta sequences, drawn from about 180 million T cells, in an earlier analysis. Roughly 85 million unique TCRs from HLA-typed donors were held in an early release of data. Study-wide findings and caveats: A cluster of highly shared sequence variants was likely a sequencing artifact.

Germline assignment: CDR1 MNHNY and CDR2 SVGAGI (reference sequence). V lost 6 bases and J lost 5; bases outside the gene matches: 5. The CDR3 has 13 residues. Amplification used 60 Vbeta primers and 13 Jbeta primers. The assay was immunoSEQ multiplex PCR, and TCRdb's table has in-frame clones only and misses some. The table includes fewer than 350,000 clones, roughly 90% detected once. A single count supports this clone. The antigen is not known. The gene calls are TRBV6-6 and TRBJ2-7; 9 nucleotides agree with TRBD1. The specimen sequenced was PBMCs. This clonotype was sampled from a young woman in good health and CMV-seronegative. In DNA, the CDR3 is TGTGCCAGCAGCCAAACAGGGGGCCACGAGCAGTACTTC. Translation gives CASSQTGGHEQYF.